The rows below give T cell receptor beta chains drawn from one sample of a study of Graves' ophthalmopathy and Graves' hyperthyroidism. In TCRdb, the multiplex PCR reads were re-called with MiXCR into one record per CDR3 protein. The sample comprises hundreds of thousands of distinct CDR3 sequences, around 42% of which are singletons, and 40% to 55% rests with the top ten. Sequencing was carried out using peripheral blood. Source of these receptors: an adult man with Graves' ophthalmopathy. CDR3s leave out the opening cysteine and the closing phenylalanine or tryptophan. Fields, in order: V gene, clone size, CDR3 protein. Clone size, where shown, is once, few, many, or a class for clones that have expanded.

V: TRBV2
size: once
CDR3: ASSRDRVPEKLF

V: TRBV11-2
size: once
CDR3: ASSLFKTYEQY

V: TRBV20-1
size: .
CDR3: SARKTGTNYGYT

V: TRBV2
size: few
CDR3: ARGGTGEETQY

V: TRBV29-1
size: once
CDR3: SGQPGRGGETQY

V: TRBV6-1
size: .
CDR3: ASSGDRVLEEQY

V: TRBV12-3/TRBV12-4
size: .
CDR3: ASSWDMDTGELF

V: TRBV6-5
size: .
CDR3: ASSYTAEETQY

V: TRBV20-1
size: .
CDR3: SANPGTGYEQY

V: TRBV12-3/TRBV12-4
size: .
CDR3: ASSVYNYGYT

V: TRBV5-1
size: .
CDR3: ASSSLGAGGSSDGELF

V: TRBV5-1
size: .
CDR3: ASSLAAGNYGYT

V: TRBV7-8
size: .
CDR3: ASSFGRSRQPQH

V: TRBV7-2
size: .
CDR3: ASGSLETQY

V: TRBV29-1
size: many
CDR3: SVEGSGANVLT

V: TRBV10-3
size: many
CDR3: AISESEGNYGYT

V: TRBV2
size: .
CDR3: ASSLDRVTEKLF

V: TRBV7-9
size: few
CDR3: ASSLTGGIYEQY

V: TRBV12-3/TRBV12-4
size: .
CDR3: ASSLVYRASQY

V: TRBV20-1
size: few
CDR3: SARDLQGRNQPQH

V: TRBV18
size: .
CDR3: ASSPGTPEAF

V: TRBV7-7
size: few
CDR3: ASSSEGNHGETQY

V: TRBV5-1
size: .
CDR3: ASSLTRKQNTGELF

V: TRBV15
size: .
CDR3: ATLTRGPGMPQH

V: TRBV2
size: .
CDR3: ASTGQWDGYT

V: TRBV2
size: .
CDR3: ASSEGPAYGYT

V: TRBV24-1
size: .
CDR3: ATSETSQSGATYEQY

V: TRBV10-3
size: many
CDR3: ATGRNTEAF

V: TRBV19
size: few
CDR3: ASSIGRSLNTEAF

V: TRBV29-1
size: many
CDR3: SVGDNGAEQY

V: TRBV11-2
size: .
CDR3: ASSFGTGSFEQY

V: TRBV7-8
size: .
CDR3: ASSLDLDSQY

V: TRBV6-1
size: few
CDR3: ASSYVSGGTEAF

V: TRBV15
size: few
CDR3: ATSRGAGSSGNTIY

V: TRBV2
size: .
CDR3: ASRYGTGGEAF

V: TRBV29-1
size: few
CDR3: SADGGHGYT

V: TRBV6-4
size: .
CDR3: ASSDSGLAGPGETQY

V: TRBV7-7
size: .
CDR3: ASSLRQGDASGEQY

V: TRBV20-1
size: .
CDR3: SALDRAETQY

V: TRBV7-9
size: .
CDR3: ASRDPVKVAGELF

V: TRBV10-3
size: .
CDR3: ASSEWDMAHNGYT

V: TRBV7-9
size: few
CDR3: ASSLAGDKREAF

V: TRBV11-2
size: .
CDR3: ASSPGQVYGYT

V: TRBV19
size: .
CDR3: ASSISQHGYEQY

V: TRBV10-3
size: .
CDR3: ASTVSRNTEAF

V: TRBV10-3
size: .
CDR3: AISFRAGQGNSPLH

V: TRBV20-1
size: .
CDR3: SARDPDRGYNGYT

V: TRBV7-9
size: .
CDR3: ASSSSRTGKDTEAF

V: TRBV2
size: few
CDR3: ATNLLGGHTEAF

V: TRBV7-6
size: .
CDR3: ASSPGGQAAGSSGYT

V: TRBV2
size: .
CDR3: ASSQGNGDPGPYGYT

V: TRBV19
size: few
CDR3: ASRPSRQGVYGYT

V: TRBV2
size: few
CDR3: ASSAPGANTGELF

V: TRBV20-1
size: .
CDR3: SARSRTSGSYEQY

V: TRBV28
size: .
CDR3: ASSFYATNTEAF